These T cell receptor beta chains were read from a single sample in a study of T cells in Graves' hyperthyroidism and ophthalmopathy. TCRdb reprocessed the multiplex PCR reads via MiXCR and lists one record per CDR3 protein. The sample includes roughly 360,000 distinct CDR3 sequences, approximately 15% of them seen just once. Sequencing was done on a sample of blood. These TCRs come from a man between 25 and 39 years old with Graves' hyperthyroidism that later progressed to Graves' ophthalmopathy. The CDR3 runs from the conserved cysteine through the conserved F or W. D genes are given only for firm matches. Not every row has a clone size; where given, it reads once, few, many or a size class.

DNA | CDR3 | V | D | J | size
TGTGCCATCACCGGGACAGGCAACACTGAAGCTTTCTTT | CAITGTGNTEAFF | TRBV10-3 | TRBD1 | TRBJ1-1 | many
TGTGCCAGCAGTTACGGGACAGAAGAAGATACGCAGTATTTT | CASSYGTEEDTQYF | TRBV6-6 | TRBD1 | TRBJ2-3 | many
TGTGCCAGCAGCTACCAGGGGGGGATCCGGGTCGGGGATGGCTACACCTTC | CASSYQGGIRVGDGYTF | TRBV7-2 | TRBD1 | TRBJ1-2 | NA
TGTGCCAGCAGCCCAACGAAGGGACAGGGGAAGGACAATGAGCAGTTCTTC | CASSPTKGQGKDNEQFF | TRBV7-9 | TRBD1 | TRBJ2-1 | many
TGTGCCAGCGGCGTTGCTTCCGGGGAGCTGTTTTTT | CASGVASGELFF | TRBV12-3/TRBV12-4 | NA | TRBJ2-2 | many
TGCAGTGCCAGAGGACAGGGGGGTCAGCCCCAGCATTTT | CSARGQGGQPQHF | TRBV20-1 | TRBD1 | TRBJ1-5 | many
TGCAGTGCTAGATCAAATGAGCAGTTCTTC | CSARSNEQFF | TRBV20-1 | NA | TRBJ2-1 | many
TGTGCCAGCAGGGGGGGGGGAGATACGCAGTATTTT | CASRGGGDTQYF | TRBV12-3/TRBV12-4 | TRBD2 | TRBJ2-3 | many
TGTGCCAGCAGCGCCCAGTCCGGACAGGGGGACTACCTCTCTGGAAACACCATATATTTT | CASSAQSGQGDYLSGNTIYF | TRBV9 | TRBD1 | TRBJ1-3 | few
TGTGCCAGCAGTGAAGGCAGGAGACTTGAAAAACTGTTTTTT | CASSEGRRLEKLFF | TRBV6-1 | NA | TRBJ1-4 | few